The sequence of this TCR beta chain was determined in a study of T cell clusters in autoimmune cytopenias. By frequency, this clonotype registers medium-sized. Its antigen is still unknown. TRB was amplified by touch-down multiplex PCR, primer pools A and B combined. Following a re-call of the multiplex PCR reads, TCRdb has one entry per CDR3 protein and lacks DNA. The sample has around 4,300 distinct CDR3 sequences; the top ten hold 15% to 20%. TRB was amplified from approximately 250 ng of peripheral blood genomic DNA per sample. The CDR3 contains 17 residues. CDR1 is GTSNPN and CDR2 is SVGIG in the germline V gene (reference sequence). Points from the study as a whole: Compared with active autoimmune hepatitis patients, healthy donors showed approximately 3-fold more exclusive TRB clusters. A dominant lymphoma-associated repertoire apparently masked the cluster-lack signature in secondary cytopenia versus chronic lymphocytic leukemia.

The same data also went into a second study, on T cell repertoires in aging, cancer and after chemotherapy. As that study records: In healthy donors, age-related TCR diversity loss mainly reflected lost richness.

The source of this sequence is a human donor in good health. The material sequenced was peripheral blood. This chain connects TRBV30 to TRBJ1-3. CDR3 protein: CAWSEGIGGGSGNTIYF. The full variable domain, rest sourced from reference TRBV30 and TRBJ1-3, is SQTIHQWPATLVQPVGSPLSLECTVEGTSNPNLYWYRQAAGRGLQLLFYSVGIGQISSEVPQNLSASRPQDRQFILSSKKLLLSDSGFYLCAWSEGIGGGSGNTIYFGEGSWLTVV.